The entry that follows covers one T cell receptor beta chain sequence. The antigen remains unidentified. Prepared TCR beta cDNA libraries contained unique molecular identifiers. When about 1 to 11 million T cells were used, they gave approximately 530,000 cDNA molecules. TCRdb re-called the PCR reads with MiXCR, one entry per CDR3 protein. The profile covers roughly 800,000 distinct CDR3 sequences, with roughly 27% appearing a single time and approximately 0.55% taken by the ten largest. The sample comes from a study of post-analysis software for immune sequencing data. General study points: For normalized Chao1 diversity, multiple sclerosis patients scored significantly lower than controls did. The five TRBV segments detected at higher frequency in patients than in controls included TRBV5-6, TRBV5-1 and TRBV20-1.

The V gene's germline CDR1 is DFQATT and CDR2 SNEGSKA (reference sequence). Trimming removed 5 bases from V and 9 bases from J, with 23 bases in between. This CDR3 region has 15 residues. The clonotype comes from a girl between 10 and 17 years old with multiple sclerosis. The sequencing sample was made of blood. The chain couples TRBV20-1 to TRBJ2-1; perhaps TRBD2 as D (5 bases). The CDR3 bases are TGCAGTGCTGGTACCGCGGGCCCCCTCGGAGGTGAGCAGTTCTTC. It specifies CSAGTAGPLGGEQFF.